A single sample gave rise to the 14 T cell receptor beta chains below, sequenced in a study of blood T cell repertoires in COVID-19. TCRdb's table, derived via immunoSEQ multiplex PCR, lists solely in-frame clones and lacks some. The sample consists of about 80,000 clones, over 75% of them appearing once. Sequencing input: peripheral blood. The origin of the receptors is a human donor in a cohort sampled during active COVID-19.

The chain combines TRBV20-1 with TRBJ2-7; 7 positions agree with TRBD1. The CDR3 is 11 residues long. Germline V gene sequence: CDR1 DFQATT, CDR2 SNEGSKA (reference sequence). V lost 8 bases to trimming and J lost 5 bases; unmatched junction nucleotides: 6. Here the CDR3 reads CSLQGDHEQYF. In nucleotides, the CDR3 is TGCAGTCTTCAGGGGGACCACGAGCAGTACTTC.

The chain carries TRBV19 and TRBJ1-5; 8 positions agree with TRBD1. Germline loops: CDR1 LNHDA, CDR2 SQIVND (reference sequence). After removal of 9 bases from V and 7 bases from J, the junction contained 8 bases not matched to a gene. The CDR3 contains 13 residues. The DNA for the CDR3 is TGTGCCAGCCGGACAGGGAACAACCAGCCCCAGCATTTT. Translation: CASRTGNNQPQHF.

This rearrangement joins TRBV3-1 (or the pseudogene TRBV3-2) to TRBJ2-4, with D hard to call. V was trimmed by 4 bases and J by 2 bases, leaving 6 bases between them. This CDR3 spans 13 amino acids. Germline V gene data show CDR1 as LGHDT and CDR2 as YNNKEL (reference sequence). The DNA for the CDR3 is TGTGCCAGCAGCCCGCGGTCCAAAAACATTCAGTACTTC. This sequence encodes CASSPRSKNIQYF.

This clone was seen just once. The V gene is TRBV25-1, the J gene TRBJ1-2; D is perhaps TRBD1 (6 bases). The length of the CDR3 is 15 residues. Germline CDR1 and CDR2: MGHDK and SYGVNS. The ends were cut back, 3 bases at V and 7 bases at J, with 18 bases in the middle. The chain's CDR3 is CASSERTAVWSGYTF. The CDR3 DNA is TGTGCCAGCAGTGAGAGGACAGCGGTATGGAGTGGCTACACCTTC.

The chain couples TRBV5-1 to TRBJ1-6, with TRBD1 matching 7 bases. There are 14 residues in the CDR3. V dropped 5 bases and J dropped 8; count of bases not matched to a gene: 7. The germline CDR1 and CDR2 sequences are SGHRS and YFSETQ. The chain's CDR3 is CASRLRQGDSPLHF. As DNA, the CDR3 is TGCGCCAGCAGGCTTCGACAGGGTGATTCACCCCTCCACTTT.

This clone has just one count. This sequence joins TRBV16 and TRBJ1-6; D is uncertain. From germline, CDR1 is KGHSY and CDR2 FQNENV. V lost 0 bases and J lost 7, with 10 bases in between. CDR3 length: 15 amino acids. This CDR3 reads CASSQSRGWNSPLHF. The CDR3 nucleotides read TGTGCCAGCAGCCAATCGCGCGGCTGGAATTCACCCCTCCACTTT.

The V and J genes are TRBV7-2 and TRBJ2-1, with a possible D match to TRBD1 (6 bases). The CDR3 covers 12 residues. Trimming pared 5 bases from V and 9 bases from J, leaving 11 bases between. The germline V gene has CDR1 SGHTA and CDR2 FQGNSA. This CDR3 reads CASSPGTLEQFF. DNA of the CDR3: TGTGCCAGCAGCCCTGGGACACTTGAGCAGTTCTTC.

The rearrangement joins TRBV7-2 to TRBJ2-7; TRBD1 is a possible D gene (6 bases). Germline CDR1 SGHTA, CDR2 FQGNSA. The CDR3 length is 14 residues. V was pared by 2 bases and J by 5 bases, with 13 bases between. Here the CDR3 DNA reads TGTGCCAGCAGCTTATCTACAGGGTCGGACGAGCAGTACTTC. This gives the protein CASSLSTGSDEQYF.

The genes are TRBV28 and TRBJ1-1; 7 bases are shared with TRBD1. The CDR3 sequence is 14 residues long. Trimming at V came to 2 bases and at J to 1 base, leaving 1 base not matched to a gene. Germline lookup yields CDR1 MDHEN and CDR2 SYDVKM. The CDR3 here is CASSLQGGNTEAFF. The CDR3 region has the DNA TGTGCCAGCAGTTTACAGGGGGGGAACACTGAAGCTTTCTTT.

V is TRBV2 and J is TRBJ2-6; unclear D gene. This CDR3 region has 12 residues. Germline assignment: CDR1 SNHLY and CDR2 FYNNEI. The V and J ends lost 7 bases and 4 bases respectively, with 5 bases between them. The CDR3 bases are TGTGCCAGCACTTCCGGGGCCAACGTCCTGACTTTC. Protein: CASTSGANVLTF. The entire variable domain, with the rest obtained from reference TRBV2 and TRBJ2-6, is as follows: EPEVTQTPSHQVTQMGQEVILRCVPISNHLYFYWYRQILGQKVEFLVSFYNNEISEKSEIFDDQFSVERPDGSNFTLKIRSTKLEDSAMYFCASTSGANVLTFGAGSRLTVL.

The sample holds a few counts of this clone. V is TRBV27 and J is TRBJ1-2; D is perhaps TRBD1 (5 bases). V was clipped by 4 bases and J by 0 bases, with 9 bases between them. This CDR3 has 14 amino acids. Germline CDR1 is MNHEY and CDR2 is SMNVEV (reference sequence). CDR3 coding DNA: TGTGCCAGCAGTTCCAGACAGTCTAACTATGGCTACACCTTC. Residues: CASSSRQSNYGYTF.

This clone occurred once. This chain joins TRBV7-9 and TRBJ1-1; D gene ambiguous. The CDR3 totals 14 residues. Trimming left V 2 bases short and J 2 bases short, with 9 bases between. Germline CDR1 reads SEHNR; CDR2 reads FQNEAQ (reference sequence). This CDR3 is CASSLPGINTEAFF. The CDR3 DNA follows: TGTGCCAGCAGCTTACCCGGGATCAACACTGAAGCTTTCTTT.

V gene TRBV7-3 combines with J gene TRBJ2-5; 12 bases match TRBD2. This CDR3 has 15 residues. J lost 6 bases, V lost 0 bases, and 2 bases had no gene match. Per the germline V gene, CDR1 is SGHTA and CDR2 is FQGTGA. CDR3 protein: CASSLTTSGSKTQYF. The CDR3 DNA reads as TGTGCCAGCAGCTTAACGACTAGCGGGAGTAAGACCCAGTACTTC.

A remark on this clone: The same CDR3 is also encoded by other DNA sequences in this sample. Here the CDR3 DNA reads TGTGCCAGCAGCTTGGGACTAGCGGGAACCTACGAGCAGTACTTC. It specifies CASSLGLAGTYEQYF. The V and J genes are TRBV11-2 and TRBJ2-7, with 13 nucleotides matching TRBD2. Germline lookup yields CDR1 SGHAT and CDR2 FQNNGV. Losses at the gene ends were 3 bases for V and 2 bases for J; bases not matched to a gene: 1. The CDR3 length is 15 residues.